The sequence of this T cell receptor (beta chain) was determined in a study of T cells in Graves' hyperthyroidism and ophthalmopathy. Germline V gene data show CDR1 as SGHAT and CDR2 as FQNNGV. The CDR3 is made up of 15 amino acids. The V end lost 4 bases, the J end lost 2 bases, and 15 bases lay between the germline ends. Researchers took RNA transcripts and amplified the TCR beta CDR3 regions from them. The HTBI primer set served for first-round RT-PCR of the TCR CDR3. MiXCR, run by TCRdb on the multiplex PCR reads, gives a single entry per CDR3 protein. The sample lists fewer than 850,000 distinct CDR3 sequences, 17% occurring once. This clonotype came up many times.

The receptor was isolated from a man aged 50 to 60 with Graves' hyperthyroidism. The specimen sequenced was blood. The gene calls are TRBV11-2 and TRBJ2-7; tentatively, D is TRBD1 (7 bases). CDR3 sequence: CASSSRLRGAYEQYF. The CDR3 bases are TGTGCCAGCAGCTCGAGGCTCAGGGGGGCCTACGAGCAGTACTTC.